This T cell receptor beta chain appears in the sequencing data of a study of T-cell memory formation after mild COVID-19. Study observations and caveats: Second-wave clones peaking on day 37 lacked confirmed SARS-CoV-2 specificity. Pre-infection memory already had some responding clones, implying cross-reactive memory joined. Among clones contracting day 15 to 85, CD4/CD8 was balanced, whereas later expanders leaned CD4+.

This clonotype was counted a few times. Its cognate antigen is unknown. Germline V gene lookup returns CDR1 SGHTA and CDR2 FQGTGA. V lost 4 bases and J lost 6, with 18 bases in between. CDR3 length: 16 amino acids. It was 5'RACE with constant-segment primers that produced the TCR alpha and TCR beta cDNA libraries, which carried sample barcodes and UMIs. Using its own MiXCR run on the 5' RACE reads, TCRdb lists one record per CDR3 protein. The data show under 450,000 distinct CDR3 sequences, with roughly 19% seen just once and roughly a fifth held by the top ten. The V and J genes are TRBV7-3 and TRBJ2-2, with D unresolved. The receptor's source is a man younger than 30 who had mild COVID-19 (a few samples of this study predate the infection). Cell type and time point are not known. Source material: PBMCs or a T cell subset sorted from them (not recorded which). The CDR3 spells CASSSRRRGSAGELFF. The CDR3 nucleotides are TGTGCCAGCAGCTCCCGCCGGCGTGGTAGTGCCGGGGAGCTGTTTTTT. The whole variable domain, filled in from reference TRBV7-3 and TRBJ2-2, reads GAGVSQTPSNKVTEKGKYVELRCDPISGHTALYWYRQSLGQGPEFLIYFQGTGAADDSGLPNDRFFAVRPEGSVSTLKIQRTERGDSAVYLCASSSRRRGSAGELFFGEGSRLTVL.